This TCR beta chain was sequenced for a study of regulatory T cells in long-lasting Graves disease. Whole-study findings and limits: Persistent cases of Graves' showed reduced TCR diversity relative to newly diagnosed patients.

The sample holds many counts of this clonotype. Its antigen is currently unknown. V gave up 0 bases and J gave up 2 bases, with 8 bases separating them. Germline V lookup: CDR1 SGHTA, CDR2 FQGNSA. The CDR3 is made up of 15 amino acids. This sample's time point: newly diagnosed GD, antithyroid drugs for less than 3 months. TCR sequences were obtained from RNA taken from PBMCs. Construction of the TCR beta libraries employed iRepertoire HTBI primers in conjunction with Arm-PCR of CDR3 regions. Original methodology: The samples yielded 62 TRBV and 13 to 15 TRBJ segments. MiXCR was run by TCRdb on the multiplex PCR reads, yielding one entry per CDR3 protein. For this entry, the V and J calls and clone size follow TCRdb and not the study's own pipeline. The repertoire holds hundreds of thousands of distinct CDR3 sequences, with 15% to 17% as singletons.

The V call is TRBV7-2, the J call TRBJ1-5; unclear D gene. Source: peripheral blood mononuclear cells (PBMCs), taken at new diagnosis, from a patient treated with antithyroid drugs. The origin of this receptor is a female donor with Graves disease. DNA for the CDR3: TGTGCCAGCAGCTTAGCCGCTGGAGGCAATCAGCCCCAGCATTTT. As protein: CASSLAAGGNQPQHF. The whole variable domain, filled in from reference TRBV7-2 and TRBJ1-5, reads GAGVSQSPSNKVTEKGKDVELRCDPISGHTALYWYRQSLGQGLEFLIYFQGNSAPDKSGLPSDRFSAERTGGSVSTLTIQRTQQEDSAVYLCASSLAAGGNQPQHFGDGTRLSIL.